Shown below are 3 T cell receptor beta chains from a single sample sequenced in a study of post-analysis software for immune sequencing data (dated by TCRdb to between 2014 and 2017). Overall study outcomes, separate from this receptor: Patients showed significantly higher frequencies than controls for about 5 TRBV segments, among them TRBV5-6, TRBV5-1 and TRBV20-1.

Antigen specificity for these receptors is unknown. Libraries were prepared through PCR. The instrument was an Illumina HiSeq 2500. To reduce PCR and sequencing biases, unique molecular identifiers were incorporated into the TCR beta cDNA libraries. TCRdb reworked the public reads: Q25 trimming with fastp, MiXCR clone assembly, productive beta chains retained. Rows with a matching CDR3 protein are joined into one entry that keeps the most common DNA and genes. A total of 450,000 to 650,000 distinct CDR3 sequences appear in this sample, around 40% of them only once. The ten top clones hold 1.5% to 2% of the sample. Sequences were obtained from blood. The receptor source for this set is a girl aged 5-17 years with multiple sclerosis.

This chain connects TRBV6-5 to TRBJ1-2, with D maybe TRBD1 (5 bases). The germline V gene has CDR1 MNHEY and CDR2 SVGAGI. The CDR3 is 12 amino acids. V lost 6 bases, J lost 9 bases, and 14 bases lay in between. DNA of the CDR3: TGTGCCAGCAGCCCGGGACGGACCCGCTACACCTTC. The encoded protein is CASSPGRTRYTF.

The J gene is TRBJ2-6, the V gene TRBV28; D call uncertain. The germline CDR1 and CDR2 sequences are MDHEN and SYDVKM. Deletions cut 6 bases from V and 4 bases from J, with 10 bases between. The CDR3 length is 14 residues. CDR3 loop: CASRRLRGANVLTF. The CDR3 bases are TGTGCCAGCAGGCGACTCCGGGGGGCCAACGTCCTGACTTTC.

CDR3 protein: CAISTLAEKGEQYF. The CDR3, as DNA: TGTGCCATCAGTACACTAGCGGAGAAGGGCGAGCAGTACTTC. The rearrangement uses TRBV10-3 and TRBJ2-4; 8 bases fit TRBD2. The J call may be faulty, since TRBJ2-7 better matches the DNA end. The germline V gene encodes CDR1 ENHRY and CDR2 SYGVKD. CDR3 length equals 14 residues.